This T cell receptor (beta chain) derives from a study of T cells in Graves' hyperthyroidism and ophthalmopathy. Clinical symptoms, serum thyroxine and TRAb, thyroid ultrasound and orbital computed tomography were used for the diagnoses. RNA transcripts provided the source from which TCR beta CDR3 regions were amplified. Primed by the HTBI set, a first-round RT-PCR was run on the TCR CDR3. TCRdb re-derived calls from the multiplex PCR reads in MiXCR, one entry per CDR3 protein. There are 550,000 to 700,000 distinct CDR3 sequences in the sample; roughly 46% occur only once, and around 17% lies in the top ten. General study findings and limits: Separation of ophthalmopathy from stable hyperthyroidism was achieved by a 13 V-J model. The model anticipated ophthalmopathy a median about six months pre-onset. The majority of expanded thyroid clonotypes above 0.001 also appeared in blood.

As for this clonotype: Its antigen is unidentified. A read error may account for a junction end that differs from germline.

The TCR sequence derives from an adult woman with Graves' disease, either hyperthyroidism or ophthalmopathy (not recorded which). The material sequenced was peripheral blood or thyroid tissue (not recorded which).

The CDR3 bases are TGTGCCAGCAGAAAGACATACAGTGAGCAGTTCTTC. It codes for CASRKTYSEQFF. The chain uses TRBV11-2 and TRBJ2-1; no clear D gene. This CDR3 has 12 residues. From germline, CDR1 is SGHAT and CDR2 FQNNGV.